The 5 T cell receptor beta chains below were found in one sample sequenced in a study of Graves' ophthalmopathy and Graves' hyperthyroidism. Amplification targeted the TCR beta CDR3 regions, with RNA transcripts as the source material. First-round RT-PCR relied on HTBI primers, and a second-round multiplex PCR came next. TCRdb recomputed calls from the multiplex PCR reads with MiXCR, one row per CDR3 protein. The data show about 400,000 distinct CDR3 sequences, approximately 16% seen once. What was sequenced was peripheral blood. Receptors originate from a woman aged 18-35 years with Graves' ophthalmopathy.

This clonotype was seen at least ten times. V is TRBV7-6 and J is TRBJ2-5; possible D gene TRBD1, 7 bases. The germline V and J ends were trimmed by 8 bases and 4 bases, with 20 bases remaining between them. The CDR3 sequence is 15 residues long. The germline CDR1 and CDR2 sequences are SGHVS and FNYEAQ. In nucleotides, the CDR3 is TGTGCCAGCGGCAGGGGGGCTAGCGATGGAGAGACCCAGTACTTC. Its protein product is CASGRGASDGETQYF.

This clonotype was counted many times. An end of the junction does not agree with germline; a read error may underlie this. This chain joins TRBV6-5 and TRBJ2-7; D gene uncertain. CDR3 length: 13 amino acids. In germline, CDR1 is MNHEY, CDR2 SVGAGI. The CDR3 coding sequence is TGTGCCAGCGGTTACGCATGGGGTTACGAGCAGTACTTC. Translating it yields CASGYAWGYEQYF.

This clonotype came up many times. V and J are TRBV6-5 and TRBJ1-1; D gene unclear. With 2 bases removed from V and 4 bases from J, the gap between germline ends came to 11 bases. This CDR3 spans 14 amino acids. The germline V gene has CDR1 MNHEY and CDR2 SVGAGI. The CDR3 sequence: CASSYRDVSTEAFF. The CDR3 coding sequence is TGTGCCAGCAGTTACCGGGATGTGAGCACTGAAGCTTTCTTT.

This clonotype occurred many times. This chain joins TRBV28 and TRBJ1-1; D is unresolved. Trimming left V 1 base short and J 5 bases short, with 5 bases between. Germline V gives CDR1 MDHEN, CDR2 SYDVKM. The CDR3 is 12 residues long. The CDR3 sequence is CASSLLRTEAFF. The CDR3 nucleotides are TGTGCCAGCAGTTTATTACGAACTGAAGCTTTCTTT.

The genes are TRBV6-5 and TRBJ2-7, with 9 bases matching TRBD1. Germline assignment: CDR1 MNHEY and CDR2 SVGAGI. J was trimmed by 2 bases and V by 4 bases; bases with no gene match: 12. This CDR3 comprises 17 residues. This CDR3 is CASSSYSLTGGAYEQYF. The CDR3 coding sequence is TGTGCCAGCAGTTCCTACTCCTTGACAGGGGGAGCCTACGAGCAGTACTTC.